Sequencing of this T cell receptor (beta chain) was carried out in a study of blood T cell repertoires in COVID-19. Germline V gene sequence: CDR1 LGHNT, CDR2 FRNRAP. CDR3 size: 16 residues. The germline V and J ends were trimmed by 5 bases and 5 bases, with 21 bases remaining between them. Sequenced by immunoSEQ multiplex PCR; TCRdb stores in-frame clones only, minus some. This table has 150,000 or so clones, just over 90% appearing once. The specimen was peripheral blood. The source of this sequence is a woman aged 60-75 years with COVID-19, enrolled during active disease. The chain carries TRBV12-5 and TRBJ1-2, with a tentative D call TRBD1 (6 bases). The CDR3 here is CASGAAGTSVRYGYTF. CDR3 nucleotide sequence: TGTGCTAGTGGTGCCGCCGGGACATCGGTGCGATATGGCTACACCTTC.